Below are 31 T cell receptor beta chains sequenced from a single sample in a study of identical twins. MiXCR, applied by TCRdb to the 5' RACE reads, yields one record per CDR3 protein. This sample has approximately 590,000 distinct CDR3 sequences, with roughly 9.9% found just once. This same sample was also taken into another study, of yellow fever vaccine responses in identical twins.

Sequencing was done on a sample of PBMCs. The receptors were sampled from a woman under 30 in good health.

This clonotype was seen just once. The V call is TRBV29-1, the J call TRBJ2-7; 7 nucleotides align to TRBD1. CDR1 and CDR2 (germline): SQVTM, ANQGSEA. With 1 base clipped from V and 7 bases from J, the junction kept 7 bases outside the gene matches. The CDR3 is 13 residues long. The CDR3 spells CSVEGRDSREQYF. Here the CDR3 DNA reads TGCAGCGTTGAAGGTCGGGACAGCCGAGAGCAGTACTTC.

This chain connects TRBV7-2 to TRBJ2-2; D uncertain. This CDR3 is 14 amino acids long. With 1 base removed from V and 6 bases from J, the gap between germline ends came to 9 bases. Germline V CDR1 and CDR2: SGHTA, FQGNSA. CDR3 bases: TGTGCCAGCAGCTTAGACCTAGTGGCCGGGGAGCTGTTTTTT. Translating it yields CASSLDLVAGELFF.

The chain uses TRBV7-9 and TRBJ2-3, with TRBD2 matching over 8 bases. CDR1 is SEHNR, CDR2 FQNEAQ, per germline (reference sequence). This CDR3 has 16 residues. V shed 3 bases and J 0 bases; nucleotides not matched to a gene: 5. The CDR3, as DNA: TGTGCCAGCAGCTTTCTCGGGGGGGCAAGCACAGATACGCAGTATTTT. This sequence encodes CASSFLGGASTDTQYF.

V is TRBV4-1 and J is TRBJ2-7; 7 bases are shared with TRBD1. Trimming removed 3 bases from V and 5 bases from J; junction bases left unmatched: 10. Germline-derived CDR1 and CDR2 are MGHRA and YSYEKL. This CDR3 spans 15 amino acids. The CDR3: CASSHRTGEIDEQYF. DNA for the CDR3: TGCGCCAGCAGCCACCGTACAGGGGAGATCGACGAGCAGTACTTC.

This clonotype appeared a few times. The rearrangement uses TRBV5-1 and TRBJ2-7; the D gene is possibly TRBD1 (6 bases). V was clipped by 0 bases and J by 2 bases, with 15 bases between them. The CDR3 loop spans 16 amino acids. Germline CDR1 is SGHRS and CDR2 is YFSETQ. The CDR3, as DNA: TGCGCCAGCAGCTTGGCGACGGAGGACAGCACCTACGAGCAGTACTTC. Protein sequence: CASSLATEDSTYEQYF.

The J gene is TRBJ1-1, the V gene TRBV9; D is unresolved. In germline, CDR1 is SGDLS, CDR2 YYNGEE. V was clipped by 2 bases and J by 7 bases, with 12 bases between them. The CDR3 runs to 13 residues. The CDR3 bases are TGTGCCAGCAGCGTCTTCTCCAAAGGTGAAGCTTTCTTT. This codes for CASSVFSKGEAFF.

This clonotype has at least ten counts. This chain links TRBV7-2 with TRBJ2-3; D possibly corresponds to TRBD2 (5 bases). V was trimmed by 5 bases and J by 2 bases, leaving 11 bases between them. The CDR3 spans 14 residues. From germline, CDR1 is SGHTA and CDR2 FQGNSA. In DNA, the CDR3 is TGTGCCAGCAGCAGAGGAGGTTCCACAGATACGCAGTATTTT. Encoded protein: CASSRGGSTDTQYF.

The chain is built from TRBV12-3 or TRBV12-4 and TRBJ2-2, with D perhaps matching TRBD1 (6 bases). This CDR3 is 16 amino acids long. Trimming left V 6 bases short and J 1 base short, with 15 bases between. The CDR3 DNA is TGTGCCAGCAGCCATTCCCGGGACATGAACACCGGGGAGCTGTTTTTT. This translates into CASSHSRDMNTGELFF.

This chain links TRBV11-2 with TRBJ2-7; 10 bases map to TRBD2. Germline trimming cut 1 base from V and 4 bases from J; bases unmatched to any gene: 19. The CDR3 totals 20 residues. CDR1 SGHAT and CDR2 FQNNGV come from the germline V gene. The CDR3 region is CASSLVFVKGASGSSYEQYF. CDR3 bases: TGTGCCAGCAGCTTAGTATTTGTAAAGGGGGCTAGCGGGAGCTCGTACGAGCAGTACTTC.

A few counts support this clonotype. The V call is TRBV2, the J call TRBJ2-3, with D perhaps TRBD2 (5 bases). V dropped 7 bases and J dropped 7 bases, with 18 bases sitting between them. The CDR3 totals 14 residues. The germline V gene encodes CDR1 SNHLY and CDR2 FYNNEI. The CDR3 loop reads CASKPDSQSNTQYF. In DNA, the CDR3 is TGTGCCAGCAAGCCGGACTCCCAATCCAATACGCAGTATTTT.

This chain uses TRBV6-1 with TRBJ2-1; 8 nucleotides line up with TRBD2. V was clipped by 5 bases and J by 1 base; unmatched bases: 10. This CDR3 has 17 residues. CDR1 is MNHNS, CDR2 SASEGT, per germline. The CDR3 sequence: CASSPRRRGVSYNEQFF. CDR3 coding DNA: TGTGCCAGCAGTCCTCGGCGGCGGGGGGTTTCCTACAATGAGCAGTTCTTC.

There are a few counts of this clonotype. The J gene is TRBJ2-1, the V gene TRBV3-1; D gene ambiguous. CDR1 and CDR2 from the germline V gene are LGHDT and YNNKEL (reference sequence). Trimming removed 5 bases from V and 8 bases from J, with 19 bases in between. This CDR3 has 15 amino acids. The CDR3 bases are TGTGCCAGCAGCGGTAGTCCCCCTCGTTTAGATGAGCAGTTCTTC. Its protein product is CASSGSPPRLDEQFF.

The V call is TRBV20-1, the J call TRBJ2-4, with 15 bases fitting TRBD2. Germline-derived CDR1 and CDR2 are DFQATT and SNEGSKA (reference sequence). This CDR3 has 15 residues. Trimming cost V 6 bases and J 9 bases; bases outside gene matches: 9. The CDR3 DNA follows: TGCAGTGCAAGGACTAGCGGGGGGGGAGTTGGCATTCAGTACTTC. This translates into CSARTSGGGVGIQYF.

This clonotype was picked up many times. This chain connects TRBV28 to TRBJ2-6; D is possibly TRBD1 or TRBD2 (6 bases each). Germline CDR1 MDHEN, CDR2 SYDVKM. This CDR3 is 16 amino acids long. Trimming removed 0 bases at V and 4 bases at J, with 10 bases between. DNA of the CDR3: TGTGCCAGCAGTTTATGGGAGGGGACAGGGGCCAACGTCCTGACTTTC. Translation: CASSLWEGTGANVLTF.

This clonotype was detected a few times. The CDR3 sequence is CASSQGIAYNEQFF. CDR3 DNA sequence: TGTGCCAGCAGCCAAGGGATCGCCTACAATGAGCAGTTCTTC. V and J are TRBV11-3 and TRBJ2-1, with no clear D. Trimming stripped 5 bases from V and 2 bases from J, with 10 bases between. The length of the CDR3 is 14 residues. The germline CDR1 and CDR2 sequences are SGHNT and YENEEA.

This rearrangement joins TRBV10-3 to TRBJ2-7; 7 bases fit TRBD1. The CDR3 sequence is 16 residues long. J lost 2 bases, V lost 3 bases, and 10 bases had no gene match. Germline CDR1 reads ENHRY; CDR2 reads SYGVKD. The CDR3 spells CAISDPDRPAPYEQYF. For the CDR3, the DNA is TGTGCCATCAGTGATCCGGACAGGCCGGCACCCTACGAGCAGTACTTC.

This clonotype was detected only a few times. V is TRBV14 and J is TRBJ1-6; D uncertain. Trimming took 1 base from V and 7 from J, leaving 5 bases between them. The CDR3 has 13 residues. Germline values: CDR1 SGHDN, CDR2 FVKESK. The CDR3 nucleotides are TGTGCCAGCAGCCAAGTACAGAATTCACCCCTCCACTTT. It encodes CASSQVQNSPLHF.

Concerning this clonotype itself: Just one base apart from a much larger clone, this may be a read error. The chain carries TRBV20-1 and TRBJ2-4; TRBD2 aligns across 7 bases. CDR3 length equals 17 residues. CDR1 DFQATT and CDR2 SNEGSKA come from the germline V gene (reference sequence). The CDR3 nucleotides are TGCTGTGCTAGCGGTGATAACTTGGGGGGAACCAAAAACATTCAGTACTTC. Translation: CCASGDNLGGTKNIQYF.

Turning to this clonotype: One base away lies a much larger clone, so this may be a sequencing read error. The chain is built from TRBV29-1 and TRBJ2-3; D may correspond to TRBD1 or TRBD2 (5 bases each). The CDR3 length is 14 residues. The germline gives CDR1 SQVTM, CDR2 ANQGSEA. The CDR3 nucleotides are TGCAGCGTTCCCCCGCAGTGGGGGTCAGATACGCAGTGTTTT. Translated, it gives CSVPPQWGSDTQCF.

The chain carries TRBV7-2 and TRBJ1-1; possible D gene TRBD1, 6 bases. Germline V gives CDR1 SGHTA, CDR2 FQGNSA. Trimming removed 5 bases at V and 1 base at J, with 14 bases between. The CDR3 is 15 residues long. The CDR3 coding sequence is TGTGCCAGCAGCCCTTCGGGACAACGGAACACTGAAGCTTTCTTT. It is translated as CASSPSGQRNTEAFF. Full variable domain (missing parts from reference TRBV7-2 and TRBJ1-1): GAGVSQSPSNKVTEKGKDVELRCDPISGHTALYWYRQSLGQGLEFLIYFQGNSAPDKSGLPSDRFSAERTGGSVSTLTIQRTQQEDSAVYLCASSPSGQRNTEAFFGQGTRLTVV.

This clonotype appeared many times. V usage is TRBV12-3 or TRBV12-4 and J usage is TRBJ2-7; 9 bases are a match to TRBD1. The junction had 2 bases not matched to a gene; V was cut back by 8 bases and J by 6 bases. The CDR3 extends over 11 amino acids. CDR3 loop: CASDRGSEQYF. Written as DNA, the CDR3 is TGTGCCAGCGACAGGGGGAGCGAGCAGTACTTC.

Only a few counts were recorded for this clonotype. This chain connects TRBV10-3 to TRBJ2-5; 7 positions agree with TRBD2. CDR3 length: 16 residues. J was trimmed by 7 bases and V by 3 bases; bases with no gene match: 14. Per germline, CDR1 ENHRY and CDR2 SYGVKD. The CDR3 DNA follows: TGTGCCATCAGTGAAAGGATAGGCGGGAGAGGAGGGACCCAGTACTTC. Protein product: CAISERIGGRGGTQYF.

This clonotype came up a few times. The chain has TRBV12-3 or TRBV12-4 and TRBJ1-1; D unresolved. This CDR3 comprises 13 residues. Trimming stripped 3 bases from V and 2 bases from J, with 7 bases between. The DNA of the CDR3 is TGTGCCAGCAGTTTTAAGTCCAACACTGAAGCTTTCTTT. Translation gives CASSFKSNTEAFF.

V and J are TRBV2 and TRBJ2-3; 8 bases agree with TRBD2. The germline CDR1 and CDR2 sequences are SNHLY and FYNNEI. J gave up 2 bases and V 5 bases, and 21 bases lay outside the gene matches. The CDR3 runs 20 residues. CDR3 nucleotide sequence: TGTGCCAGCAGTTTGGCGGTCCCGGGACTAGATTGGGGACTCACAGATACGCAGTATTTT. Translated, it gives CASSLAVPGLDWGLTDTQYF.

The CDR3 DNA sequence: TGTGCCAGCAGCTCCGGTTGGGCCAAGACAGCCTACGAGCAGTACTTC. It specifies CASSSGWAKTAYEQYF. This chain joins TRBV7-9 and TRBJ2-7, with D tentatively TRBD1 (5 bases). The CDR3 spans 16 residues. Germline loops: CDR1 SEHNR, CDR2 FQNEAQ (reference sequence). The V end lost 4 bases, the J end lost 2 bases, and 18 bases lay between the germline ends.

This rearrangement joins TRBV9 to TRBJ2-7, with D unclear. The CDR3 runs 13 residues. The V gene lost 4 bases and the J gene lost 7 bases, with 15 bases spanning the gap. Germline lookup yields CDR1 SGDLS and CDR2 YYNGEE. CDR3: CASSPSFNGEQYF. CDR3 nucleotides: TGTGCCAGCAGCCCTTCCTTTAACGGAGAGCAGTACTTC.

In regard to this clonotype: The germline gene is not matched at one end of the junction; a read error may be the cause. The chain employs TRBV10-3 and TRBJ2-5, with D unresolved. The V gene's germline CDR1 is ENHRY and CDR2 SYGVKD. The CDR3 is 13 residues long. The CDR3 DNA is TGTGCCACCAGTGAGGATTTTCAAGAGACCCAGTACTTC. Amino acids: CATSEDFQETQYF.

This clonotype was seen a few times. The chain links TRBV9 to TRBJ2-1; possibly TRBD1 for D (6 bases). V was trimmed by 0 bases and J by 7 bases, leaving 11 bases between them. The germline V gene encodes CDR1 SGDLS and CDR2 YYNGEE. The CDR3 runs 14 residues. Here the CDR3 reads CASSVGGPGNEQFF. In nucleotides, the CDR3 is TGTGCCAGCAGCGTAGGGGGGCCAGGGAATGAGCAGTTCTTC.

The rearrangement uses TRBV20-1 and TRBJ2-2; unclear D gene. V was trimmed by 1 base and J by 2 bases, leaving 5 bases between them. Germline V lookup: CDR1 DFQATT, CDR2 SNEGSKA (reference sequence). The length of the CDR3 is 13 residues. CDR3 region: CSARGINTGELFF. The CDR3 nucleotides read TGCAGTGCTAGAGGAATTAACACCGGGGAGCTGTTTTTT.

This clonotype was detected only a few times. V is TRBV30 and J is TRBJ2-7; the D gene is possibly TRBD1 (5 bases). The CDR3 consists of 14 residues. Trimming pared 0 bases from V and 4 bases from J, leaving 13 bases between. The V gene's germline CDR1 is GTSNPN and CDR2 SVGIG (reference sequence). CDR3 region: CAWSVPPGLYEQYF. The CDR3 nucleotides read TGTGCCTGGAGTGTACCACCAGGGCTATACGAGCAGTACTTC.

The chain employs TRBV10-3 and TRBJ2-1; TRBD2 matches 7 bases. CDR1 and CDR2 from the germline V gene are ENHRY and SYGVKD. The CDR3 is 15 residues long. V shed 0 bases and J 7 bases; nucleotides not matched to a gene: 6. The CDR3 DNA reads TGTGCCATCAGTGAGTCGAGGCAGGGAGGGAATGAGCAGTTCTTC. Translation: CAISESRQGGNEQFF.